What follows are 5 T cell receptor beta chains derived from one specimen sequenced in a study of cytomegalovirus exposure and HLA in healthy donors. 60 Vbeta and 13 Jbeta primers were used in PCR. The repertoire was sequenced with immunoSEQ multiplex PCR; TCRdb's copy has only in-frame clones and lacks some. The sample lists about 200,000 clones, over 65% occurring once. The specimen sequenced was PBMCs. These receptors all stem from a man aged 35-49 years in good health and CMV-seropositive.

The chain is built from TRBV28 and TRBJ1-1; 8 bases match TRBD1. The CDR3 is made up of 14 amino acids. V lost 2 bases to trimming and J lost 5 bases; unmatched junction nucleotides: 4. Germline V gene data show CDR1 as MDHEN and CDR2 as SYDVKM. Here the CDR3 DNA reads TGTGCCAGCAGTTTAACAGGGGGGCAGACTGAAGCTTTCTTT. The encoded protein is CASSLTGGQTEAFF. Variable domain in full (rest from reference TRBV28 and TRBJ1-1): DVKVTQSSRYLVKRTGEKVFLECVQDMDHENMFWYRQDPGLGLRLIYFSYDVKMKEKGDIPEGYSVSREKKERFSLILESASTNQTSMYLCASSLTGGQTEAFFGQGTRLTVV.

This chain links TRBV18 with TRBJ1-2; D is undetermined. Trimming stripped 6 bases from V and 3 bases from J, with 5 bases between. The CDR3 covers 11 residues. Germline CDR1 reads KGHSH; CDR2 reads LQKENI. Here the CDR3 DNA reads TGTGCCAGCTCCCGAGACTATGGCTACACCTTC. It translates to CASSRDYGYTF.

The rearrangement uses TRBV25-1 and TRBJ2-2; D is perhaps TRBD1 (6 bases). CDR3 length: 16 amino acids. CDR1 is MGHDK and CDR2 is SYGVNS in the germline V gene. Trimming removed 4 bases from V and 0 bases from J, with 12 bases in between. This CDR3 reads CASSVSGTSNTGELFF. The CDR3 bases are TGTGCCAGCAGTGTTTCCGGGACATCGAACACCGGGGAGCTGTTTTTT. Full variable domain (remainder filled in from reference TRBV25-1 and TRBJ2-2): EADIYQTPRYLVIGTGKKITLECSQTMGHDKMYWYQQDPGMELHLIHYSYGVNSTEKGDLSSESTVSRIRTEHFPLTLESARPSHTSQYLCASSVSGTSNTGELFFGEGSRLTVL.

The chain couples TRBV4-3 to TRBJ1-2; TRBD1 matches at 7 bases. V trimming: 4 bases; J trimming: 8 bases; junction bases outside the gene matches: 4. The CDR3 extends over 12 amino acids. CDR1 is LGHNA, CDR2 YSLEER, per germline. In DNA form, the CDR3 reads TGCGCCAGCAGCCCGACAGGGTCCGGCTACACCTTC. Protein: CASSPTGSGYTF.

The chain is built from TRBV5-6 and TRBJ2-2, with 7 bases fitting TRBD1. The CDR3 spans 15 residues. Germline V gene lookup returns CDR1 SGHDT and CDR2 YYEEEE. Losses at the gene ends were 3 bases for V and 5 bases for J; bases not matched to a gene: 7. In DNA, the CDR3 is TGTGCCAGCAGCTGGGGACAGTTCCTAACCGGGGAGCTGTTTTTT. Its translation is CASSWGQFLTGELFF. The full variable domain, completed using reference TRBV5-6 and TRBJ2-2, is DAGVTQSPTHLIKTRGQQVTLRCSPKSGHDTVSWYQQALGQGPQFIFQYYEEEERQRGNFPDRFSGHQFPNYSSELNVNALLLGDSALYLCASSWGQFLTGELFFGEGSRLTVL.